The rows below give T cell receptor beta chains drawn from one sample of a study of cytotoxic CD8 clonotypes in ibrutinib-treated CLL. Some clones are missing from TCRdb's copy, which holds only in-frame ones; the method was immunoSEQ multiplex PCR. The table has fewer than 75,000 clones, approximately 71% seen once. The starting material was PBMCs, obtained after 12 months of ibrutinib treatment. Receptors originate from a human donor with chronic lymphocytic leukemia. The CDR3 runs from the conserved cysteine through the conserved F or W. The order of the fields is J gene, V gene, CDR3 protein.

TRBJ2-1,TRBV7-9,CASSWWTGNNEQFF
TRBJ2-2,TRBV30,CAWSEEYTGELFF
NA,TRBV28,CASSQQGEGEQYF
TRBJ1-2,TRBV7-9,CASSSSGTGWHGYTF
TRBJ2-3,TRBV15,CATSPVRDTQYF
TRBJ2-1,TRBV28,CASSLTPWGTYNEQFF
TRBJ1-1,TRBV5-4,CASSSRGGNTEAFF
TRBJ2-2,TRBV20-1,CSARGTGELFF
TRBJ1-1,TRBV5-6,CASSNPWANTEAFF
TRBJ2-5,TRBV7-2,CASSLAFLQGAGYQETQYF
TRBJ2-7,TRBV9,CASSPYGPFEQYF
TRBJ2-5,TRBV27,CASSSPSGREETQYF
TRBJ2-3,TRBV29-1,CSVGGSDTQYF
TRBJ2-7,TRBV7-9,CASSFSPSGRSDDEQYF
TRBJ1-2,TRBV27,CASSSPLTGLSGYTF
TRBJ2-3,TRBV15,CATSAPQGSEYLADTQYF
TRBJ1-4,TRBV4-3,CASSQNPSSEKLFF
TRBJ1-1,TRBV4-1,CASSQEGDWNTEAFF
TRBJ2-7,TRBV19,CASSPGTGGRGSYEQYF
TRBJ1-4,TRBV9,CASSVEGRGDEKLFF
TRBJ1-1,TRBV30,CAWSVFLGTGTTEAFF
TRBJ2-1,TRBV7-9,CASSPSGASVKFNEQFF
TRBJ1-5,TRBV28,CASGQGQPPQHF
TRBJ2-7,TRBV11-2,CASSLGGQGGREGEQYF